This TCR beta chain appears in the sequencing data of a study of blood T cell repertoires in COVID-19. About the research overall: Material from acute and convalescent COVID-19 was sourced from the United States, Italy and Spain.

In the original workflow: It was from reference gene primer amplification that nucleated cell counts were estimated. Libraries were prepared by immunoSEQ multiplex PCR; TCRdb keeps only in-frame clonotypes and omits some of them. The D gene and trimming were derived from the DNA, and the V and J assignments and clone size from that table. The table includes 200,000 to 250,000 clones, roughly 87% detected once. J was trimmed by 4 bases and V by 6 bases; bases with no gene match: 7. In germline, CDR1 is MNHEY, CDR2 SMNVEV (reference sequence). The CDR3 runs 14 residues. Donors were grouped by their self-reported clinical history. Either two negative PCRs, clearance, or symptom resolution qualified Cohort 3 donors as recovered.

This receptor was obtained from a man younger than 45 who had recovered from COVID-19. V usage is TRBV27 and J usage is TRBJ2-7; TRBD1 agrees at 9 bases. The sequenced sample consisted of PBMCs or T cells enriched from blood (not recorded which). The CDR3 nucleotides read TGTGCCAGCAGGTTCGGGACAGGGAGATACGAGCAGTACTTC. Residues: CASRFGTGRYEQYF.